Described below is a single T cell receptor beta chain sequence and its context. Its matching antigen is unknown. The sample belongs to a study of cytomegalovirus exposure and HLA in healthy donors. Whole-study results and caveats: Previously analyzed data showed that most TCR beta V segments were productive at a frequency of about 90% or about 30%. A later analysis by the authors found several of the most significant clusters apparently linked to common viral pathogens.

In the PCR, 60 Vbeta and 13 Jbeta primers were used. The protocol was immunoSEQ multiplex PCR, while the TCRdb copy is restricted to in-frame clones and leaves out a portion. This table lists about 210,000 clones. V was shortened by 1 base and J by 7 bases, with 5 bases between the two germline ends. This CDR3 is 12 amino acids long. Germline values: CDR1 SGHAT, CDR2 FQNNGV. The V call is TRBV11-2, the J call TRBJ1-5; D not resolved. The sequencing sample was made of PBMCs. This TCR was recovered from a woman between 25 and 40 years old in good health and CMV-seropositive. This CDR3 reads CASSLGGQPQHF. CDR3 in DNA: TGTGCCAGCAGCTTAGGCGGCCAGCCCCAGCATTTT.